This T cell receptor beta chain was observed in a study of T cell repertoires in cytomegalovirus infection (dated by TCRdb to the late 2010s). Looking at the study overall: Donor HLA type was relevant to the analysis, as public TCR beta signatures indicated carriage of CMV infection together with the matching HLA type. The full study reports these points: The ex vivo response was dominated by HLA-C-restricted CMV-specific TCR beta clonotypes, which also provided the single most frequent clonotype in two of eight donors. In both this cohort and an independent roughly 330-donor cohort, the cumulative frequency of public TCR beta family members distinguished carriers of CMV infection plus the relevant HLA type.

This sample was sequenced with an Illumina HiSeq 1500. Using fastp trimming at Q25 and MiXCR clonotype assembly, TCRdb reanalyzed the public sequencing data and kept in-frame beta chains. Rows are unified per CDR3 protein, each entry keeping the most common DNA and genes. In all, the sample holds 150,000 or so distinct CDR3 sequences, and around a quarter of those were seen once. In total, the top ten clones hold approximately 11% of the sample. This clonotype was picked up a small number of times. Its binding antigen is unknown. Base quality data are lacking; no much larger clone is found one base away. Sequenced sample: PBMCs. This clonotype was sampled from a human donor in good health (CMV status not recorded). Some clones in this sample may be carry-over from other donors' samples.

CDR3 region: CASSFLSGDLSYEQYF. Read as DNA, the sequence is TGTGCCAGCAGCTTCCTTAGCGGGGACCTTTCCTACGAGCAGTACTTC. The V and J genes are TRBV11-2 and TRBJ2-7; 8 bases in between match TRBD2. V lost 3 bases and J lost 1 base, and the count of bases not matched to a germline gene is 8. CDR1 and CDR2, looked up from the germline V gene, are SGHAT and FQNNGV. The CDR3 has 16 amino acids, counting the end cysteine and phenylalanine. Just CDR3 DNA is preserved here, 48 bases in frame from base 1. The CDR3 plus the reference TRBV11-2 and TRBJ2-7 genes for the other parts give the full variable domain: EAGVAQSPRYKIIEKRQSVAFWCNPISGHATLYWYQQILGQGPKLLIQFQNNGVVDDSQLPKDRFSAERLKGVDSTLKIQPAKLEDSAVYLCASSFLSGDLSYEQYFGPGTRLTVT.